This TCR beta chain comes out of a study of spatial heterogeneity in lung cancer (dated by TCRdb to about 2019). With regard to the full study: Beta-chain transcripts were consistently detected in greater numbers than alpha-chain transcripts, which likely reflected higher beta-chain transcript abundance. In non-small cell lung cancer, the study made a quantitative comparison of TCR alpha and beta repertoires among multiple tumor regions, matched nontumor lung and blood. In the raw uncorrected reads, each unique combination of TCR and UMI appeared on average more than ten times. At surgery, both alpha and beta chains were TCR-sequenced in over 200 tumor regions, approximately 64 matched nontumor lung samples and around 50 PBMC samples. In tumor regions, TCR transcript counts showed a strong correlation with a T cell transcriptional module score from matched bulk RNA-seq. The study linked features of the TCR repertoire to counts of nonsynonymous mutations, which were determined by whole-exome sequencing of tumor tissue.

This clonotype was detected ten times or more. Its binding antigen is unknown. No per-base quality is available; no much larger clone lies one base away. On the study overall, not on this receptor specifically: The tumor nonsynonymous mutation count correlated with the number of expanded intratumoral alpha and beta TCRs. Counts of ubiquitous and regional expanded TCRs were found to correlate with counts of ubiquitous and regional nonsynonymous mutations, respectively. Confirming at a functional level the hypothesis that regional TCRs recognize regional mutations was considered to require additional single-cell paired TCR alpha and beta sequencing. TCR-seq coverage of tumor T cells was estimated at only roughly 7.7% for alpha chains and 13% for beta chains.

Library creation used 5' RACE. Sequencing relied on a NextSeq 500. To allow correction of PCR and sequencing errors, the TCR library protocol tagged every TCR cDNA molecule with a unique molecular identifier. As for the original processing: Decombinator tools were used for TCR identification, UMI-based error correction and CDR3 extraction. TCRs above a frequency of 2 per 1,000, corresponding to the top 1% of the tumor frequency distribution, were defined as expanded. Expanded tumor TCRs were classed as regional if statistically deemed absent (corrected P<0.05) from at least one tumor region, otherwise ubiquitous. Renyi diversity was calculated using the R vegan package after each repertoire was subsampled 100 times to 5,000 TCRs. CDR3 similarity networks were built from amino acid triplet string-kernel similarity, with CDR3s being connected when pairwise similarity was above 0.82. The raw public data were reprocessed by TCRdb itself: fastp quality trimming at Q25, MiXCR clonotype calling, in-frame beta chains only. Each CDR3 protein appears once, grouped with its most common genes and DNA. TCRdb, rather than the study authors, made the V and J calls. Here the sample has some 100,000 distinct CDR3 sequences; roughly 4.5% occur a single time. The top ten hold over 20% of the sample.

V is clipped by 1 base and J by 3 bases, and the sequence between their germline boundaries is 9 bases long. Its CDR3 holds 14 amino acids, cysteine through phenylalanine. Only the CDR3 region is kept as DNA, spanning 42 bases read in frame from base 1. CDR1 MDHEN and CDR2 SYDVKM are derived from the germline V gene. Taken with the paper, the label for time point translates to: sample taken at primary tumor resection. Samples were obtained from approximately 72 patients with early-stage, untreated non-small cell lung cancer from the lung TRACERx cohort. For TCR sequencing, whole RNA was extracted from tumor and nontumor lung tissue, or from cryopreserved PBMC samples, and no cell sorting was done. Only patients with enough RNA available from two or more tumor regions were chosen for TCR sequencing. Tumor and adjacent nontumor lung specimens were reviewed by a lung pathologist before selection.

Recombination connected TRBV28 to TRBJ1-1; no D gene call is confident. The receptor was isolated from a male donor with early-stage non-small cell lung cancer. The sample here was lung tumor tissue, taken at surgery. For the CDR3, the sequence is CASSLYGRYTEAFF. The nucleotide sequence is given as TGTGCCAGCAGTTTATACGGCCGATACACTGAAGCTTTCTTT. Joined to the reference TRBV28 and TRBJ1-1 proteins, this CDR3 gives the full variable domain: DVKVTQSSRYLVKRTGEKVFLECVQDMDHENMFWYRQDPGLGLRLIYFSYDVKMKEKGDIPEGYSVSREKKERFSLILESASTNQTSMYLCASSLYGRYTEAFFGQGTRLTVV.